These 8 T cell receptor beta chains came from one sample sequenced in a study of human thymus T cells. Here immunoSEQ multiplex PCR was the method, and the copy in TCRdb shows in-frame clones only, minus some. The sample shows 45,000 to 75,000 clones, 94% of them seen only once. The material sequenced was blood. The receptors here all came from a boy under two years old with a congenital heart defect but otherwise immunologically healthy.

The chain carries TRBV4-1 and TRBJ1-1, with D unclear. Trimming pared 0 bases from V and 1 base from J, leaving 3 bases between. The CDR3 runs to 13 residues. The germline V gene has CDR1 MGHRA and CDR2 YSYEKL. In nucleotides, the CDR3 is TGCGCCAGCAGCCAAGACGAGAACACTGAAGCTTTCTTT. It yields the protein CASSQDENTEAFF.

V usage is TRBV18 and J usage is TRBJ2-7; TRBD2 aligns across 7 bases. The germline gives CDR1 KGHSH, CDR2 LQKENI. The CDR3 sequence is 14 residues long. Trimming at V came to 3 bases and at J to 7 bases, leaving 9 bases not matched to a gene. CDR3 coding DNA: TGTGCCAGCTCACCTTACGGACGGGGAGGGGAGCAGTACTTC. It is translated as CASSPYGRGGEQYF. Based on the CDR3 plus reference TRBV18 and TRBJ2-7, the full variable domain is NAGVMQNPRHLVRRRGQEARLRCSPMKGHSHVYWYRQLPEEGLKFMVYLQKENIIDESGMPKERFSAEFPKEGPSILRIQQVVRGDSAAYFCASSPYGRGGEQYFGPGTRLTVT.

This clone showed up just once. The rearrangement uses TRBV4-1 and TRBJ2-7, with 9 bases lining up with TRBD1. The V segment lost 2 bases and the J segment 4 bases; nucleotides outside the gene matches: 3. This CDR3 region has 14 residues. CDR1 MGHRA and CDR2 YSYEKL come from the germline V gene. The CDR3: CASSQYRGRYEQYF. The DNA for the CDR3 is TGCGCCAGCAGCCAATACAGGGGGCGTTACGAGCAGTACTTC.

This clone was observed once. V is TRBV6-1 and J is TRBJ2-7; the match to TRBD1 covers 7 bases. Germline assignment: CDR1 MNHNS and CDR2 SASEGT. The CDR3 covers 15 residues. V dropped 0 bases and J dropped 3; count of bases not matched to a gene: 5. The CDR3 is CASSEAGTEDYEQYF. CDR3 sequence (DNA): TGTGCCAGCAGTGAAGCCGGGACAGAAGACTACGAGCAGTACTTC.

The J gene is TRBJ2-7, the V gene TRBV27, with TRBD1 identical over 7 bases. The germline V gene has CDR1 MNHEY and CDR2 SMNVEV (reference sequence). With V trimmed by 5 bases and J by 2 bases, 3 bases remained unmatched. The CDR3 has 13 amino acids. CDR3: CASSDTGAYEQYF. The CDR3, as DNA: TGTGCCAGCAGTGACACAGGGGCCTACGAGCAGTACTTC.

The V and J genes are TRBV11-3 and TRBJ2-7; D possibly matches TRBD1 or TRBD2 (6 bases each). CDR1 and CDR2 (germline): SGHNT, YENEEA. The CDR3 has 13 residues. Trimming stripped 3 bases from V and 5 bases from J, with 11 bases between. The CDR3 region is CASSFWGANEQYF. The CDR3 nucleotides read TGTGCCAGCAGCTTTTGGGGGGCGAACGAGCAGTACTTC.

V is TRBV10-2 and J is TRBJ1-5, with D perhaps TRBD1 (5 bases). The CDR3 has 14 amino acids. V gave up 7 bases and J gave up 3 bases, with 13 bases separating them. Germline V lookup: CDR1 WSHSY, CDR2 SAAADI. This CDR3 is CASNPGKNNQPQHF. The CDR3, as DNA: TGCGCCAGCAACCCAGGGAAGAACAATCAGCCCCAGCATTTT.

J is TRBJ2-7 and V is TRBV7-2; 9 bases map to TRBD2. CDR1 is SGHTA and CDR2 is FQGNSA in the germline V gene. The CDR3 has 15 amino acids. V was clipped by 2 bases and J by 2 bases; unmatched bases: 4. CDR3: CASSLYPSGAYEQYF. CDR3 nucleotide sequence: TGTGCCAGCAGCTTATATCCTAGCGGGGCCTACGAGCAGTACTTC.